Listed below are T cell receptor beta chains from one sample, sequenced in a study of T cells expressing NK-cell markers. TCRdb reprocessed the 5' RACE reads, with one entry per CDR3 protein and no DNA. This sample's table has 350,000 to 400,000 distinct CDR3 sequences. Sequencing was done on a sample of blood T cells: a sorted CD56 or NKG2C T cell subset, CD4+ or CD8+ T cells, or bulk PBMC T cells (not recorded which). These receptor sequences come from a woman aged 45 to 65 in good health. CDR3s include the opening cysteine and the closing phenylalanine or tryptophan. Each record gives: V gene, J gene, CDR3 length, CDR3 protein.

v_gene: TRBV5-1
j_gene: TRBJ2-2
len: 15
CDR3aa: CASSLSSLNTGELFF

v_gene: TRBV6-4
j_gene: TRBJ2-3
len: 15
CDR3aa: CASRQRDRRTDTQYF

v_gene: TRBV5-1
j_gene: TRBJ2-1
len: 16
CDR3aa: CASSPEGLAGGREQFF

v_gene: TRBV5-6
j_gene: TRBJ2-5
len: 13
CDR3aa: CASSSSGEETQYF

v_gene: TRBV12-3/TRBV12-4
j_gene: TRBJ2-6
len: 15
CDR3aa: CASRMTSGTVDVLTF

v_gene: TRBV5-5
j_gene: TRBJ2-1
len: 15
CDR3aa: CASSLVGALENEQFF

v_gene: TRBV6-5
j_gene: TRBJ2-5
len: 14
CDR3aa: CASSQGQGGKTQYF

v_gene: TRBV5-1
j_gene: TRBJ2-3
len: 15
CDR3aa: CASSLAPGDTDTQYF

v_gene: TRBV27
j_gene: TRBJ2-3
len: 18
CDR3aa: CASSLLPGSGGAPDTQYF

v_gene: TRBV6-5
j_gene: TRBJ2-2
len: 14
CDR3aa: CASSPQGANGELFF

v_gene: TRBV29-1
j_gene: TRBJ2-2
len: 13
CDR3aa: CSALDYIAGELFF

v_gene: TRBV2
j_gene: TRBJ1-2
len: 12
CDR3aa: CASIRQNYGYTF

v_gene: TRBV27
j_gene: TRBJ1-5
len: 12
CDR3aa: CASSTHNQPQHF

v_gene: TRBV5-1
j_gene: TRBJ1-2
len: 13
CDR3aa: CASSLGGDYGYTF

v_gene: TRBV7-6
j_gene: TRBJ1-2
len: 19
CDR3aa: CASSPTRTGTTHGNYGYTF

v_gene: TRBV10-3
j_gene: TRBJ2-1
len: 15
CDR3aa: CAISGGNGAPNEQFF

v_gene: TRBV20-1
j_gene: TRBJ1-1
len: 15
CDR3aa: CSARDPEGSYPEAFF

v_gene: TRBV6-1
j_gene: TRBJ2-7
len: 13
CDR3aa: CASVRQGDYEQYF

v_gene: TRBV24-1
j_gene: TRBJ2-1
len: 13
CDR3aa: CATSVGLADEQFF

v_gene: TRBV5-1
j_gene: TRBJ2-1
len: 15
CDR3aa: CASSISRDTHNEQFF

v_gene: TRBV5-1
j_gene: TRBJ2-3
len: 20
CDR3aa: CASSLDDSLSGLVSTDTQYF

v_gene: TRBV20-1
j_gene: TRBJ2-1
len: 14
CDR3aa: CSALLAGAPNEQFF

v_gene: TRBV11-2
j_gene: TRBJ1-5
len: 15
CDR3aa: CASSLGQGLNQPQHF

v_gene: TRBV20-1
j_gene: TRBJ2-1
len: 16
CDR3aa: CSARPIGLAGANEQFF

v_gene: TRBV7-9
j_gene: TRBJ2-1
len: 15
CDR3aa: CASSPSGIVKNEQFF

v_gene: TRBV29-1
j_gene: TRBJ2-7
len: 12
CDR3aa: CSVERSPYEQYF

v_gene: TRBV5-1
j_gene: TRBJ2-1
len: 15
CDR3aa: CASSRGAGGADEQFF

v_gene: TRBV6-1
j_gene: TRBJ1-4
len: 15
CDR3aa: CASSAGETTNEKLFF

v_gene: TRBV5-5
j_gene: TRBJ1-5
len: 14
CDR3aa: CASSFQTGDQPQHF

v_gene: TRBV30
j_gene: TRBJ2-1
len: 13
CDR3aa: CAWSIGLNNEQFF

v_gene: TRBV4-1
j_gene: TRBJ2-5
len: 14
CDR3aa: CASRSVGGGETQYF

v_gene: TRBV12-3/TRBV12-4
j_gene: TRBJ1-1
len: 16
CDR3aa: CASSLEGLIISPEAFF

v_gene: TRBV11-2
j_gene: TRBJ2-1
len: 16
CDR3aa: CASSLAGVSSYNEQFF

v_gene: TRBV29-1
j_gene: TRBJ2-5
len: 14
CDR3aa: CSVGSGATQETQYF

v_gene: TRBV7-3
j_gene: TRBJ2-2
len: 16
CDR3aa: CASSPIEGASTGELFF

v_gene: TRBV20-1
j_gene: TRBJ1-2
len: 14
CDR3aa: CSARDGGAEGGYTF

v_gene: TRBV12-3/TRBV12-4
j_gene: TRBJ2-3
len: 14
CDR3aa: CASSKGASTDTQYF

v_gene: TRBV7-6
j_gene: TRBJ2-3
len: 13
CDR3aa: CASSPRGLSTQYF

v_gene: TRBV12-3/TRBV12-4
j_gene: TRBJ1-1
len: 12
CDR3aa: CASSIGGSEAFF

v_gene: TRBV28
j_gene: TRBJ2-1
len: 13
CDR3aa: CALDQRDICEQFF

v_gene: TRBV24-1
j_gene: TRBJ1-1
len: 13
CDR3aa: CATSGGGGTEAFF

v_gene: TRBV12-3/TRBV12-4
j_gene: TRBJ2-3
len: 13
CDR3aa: CASSTTSGYTQYF

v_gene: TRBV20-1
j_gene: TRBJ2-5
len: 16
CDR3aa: CSAREGSGKALETQYF

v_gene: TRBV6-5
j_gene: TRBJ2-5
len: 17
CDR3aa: CASSTQFLAAQTETQYF

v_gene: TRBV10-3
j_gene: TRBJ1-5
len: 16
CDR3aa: CAISESDRGYGQPQHF

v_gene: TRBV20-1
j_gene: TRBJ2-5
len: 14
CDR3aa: CSARNAGRTETQYF

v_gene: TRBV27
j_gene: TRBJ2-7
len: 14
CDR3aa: CASSIRDRVYEQYF

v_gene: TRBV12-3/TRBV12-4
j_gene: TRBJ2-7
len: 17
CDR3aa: CASSFEGLAGNIYEQYF

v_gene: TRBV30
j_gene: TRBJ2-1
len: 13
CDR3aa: CAWSLGPTYEQFF

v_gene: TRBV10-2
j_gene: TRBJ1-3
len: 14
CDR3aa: CASSNTGPGNTIYF

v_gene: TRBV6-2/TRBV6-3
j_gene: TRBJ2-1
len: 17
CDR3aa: CASSSTGTSGPRDEQFF

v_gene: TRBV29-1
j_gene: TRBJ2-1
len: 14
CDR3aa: CSVELAGSGNEQFF

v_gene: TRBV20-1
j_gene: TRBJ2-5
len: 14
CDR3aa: CSVPMRGGRETQYF